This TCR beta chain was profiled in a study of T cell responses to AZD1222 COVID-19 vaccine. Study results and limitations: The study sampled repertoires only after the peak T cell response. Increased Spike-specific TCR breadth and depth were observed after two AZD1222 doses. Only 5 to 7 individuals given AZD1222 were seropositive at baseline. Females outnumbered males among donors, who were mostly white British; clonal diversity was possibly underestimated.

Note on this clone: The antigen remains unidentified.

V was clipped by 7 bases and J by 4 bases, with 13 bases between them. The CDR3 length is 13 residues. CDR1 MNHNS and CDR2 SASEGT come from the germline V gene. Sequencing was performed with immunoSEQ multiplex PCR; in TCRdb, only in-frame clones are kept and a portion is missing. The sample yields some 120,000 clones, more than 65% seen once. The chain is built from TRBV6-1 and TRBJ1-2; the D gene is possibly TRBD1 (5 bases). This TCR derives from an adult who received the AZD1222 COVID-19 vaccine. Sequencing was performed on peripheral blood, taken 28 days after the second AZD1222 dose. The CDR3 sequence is CASTMGGSYGYTF. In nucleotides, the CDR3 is TGTGCCAGCACCATGGGGGGGTCCTATGGCTACACCTTC.